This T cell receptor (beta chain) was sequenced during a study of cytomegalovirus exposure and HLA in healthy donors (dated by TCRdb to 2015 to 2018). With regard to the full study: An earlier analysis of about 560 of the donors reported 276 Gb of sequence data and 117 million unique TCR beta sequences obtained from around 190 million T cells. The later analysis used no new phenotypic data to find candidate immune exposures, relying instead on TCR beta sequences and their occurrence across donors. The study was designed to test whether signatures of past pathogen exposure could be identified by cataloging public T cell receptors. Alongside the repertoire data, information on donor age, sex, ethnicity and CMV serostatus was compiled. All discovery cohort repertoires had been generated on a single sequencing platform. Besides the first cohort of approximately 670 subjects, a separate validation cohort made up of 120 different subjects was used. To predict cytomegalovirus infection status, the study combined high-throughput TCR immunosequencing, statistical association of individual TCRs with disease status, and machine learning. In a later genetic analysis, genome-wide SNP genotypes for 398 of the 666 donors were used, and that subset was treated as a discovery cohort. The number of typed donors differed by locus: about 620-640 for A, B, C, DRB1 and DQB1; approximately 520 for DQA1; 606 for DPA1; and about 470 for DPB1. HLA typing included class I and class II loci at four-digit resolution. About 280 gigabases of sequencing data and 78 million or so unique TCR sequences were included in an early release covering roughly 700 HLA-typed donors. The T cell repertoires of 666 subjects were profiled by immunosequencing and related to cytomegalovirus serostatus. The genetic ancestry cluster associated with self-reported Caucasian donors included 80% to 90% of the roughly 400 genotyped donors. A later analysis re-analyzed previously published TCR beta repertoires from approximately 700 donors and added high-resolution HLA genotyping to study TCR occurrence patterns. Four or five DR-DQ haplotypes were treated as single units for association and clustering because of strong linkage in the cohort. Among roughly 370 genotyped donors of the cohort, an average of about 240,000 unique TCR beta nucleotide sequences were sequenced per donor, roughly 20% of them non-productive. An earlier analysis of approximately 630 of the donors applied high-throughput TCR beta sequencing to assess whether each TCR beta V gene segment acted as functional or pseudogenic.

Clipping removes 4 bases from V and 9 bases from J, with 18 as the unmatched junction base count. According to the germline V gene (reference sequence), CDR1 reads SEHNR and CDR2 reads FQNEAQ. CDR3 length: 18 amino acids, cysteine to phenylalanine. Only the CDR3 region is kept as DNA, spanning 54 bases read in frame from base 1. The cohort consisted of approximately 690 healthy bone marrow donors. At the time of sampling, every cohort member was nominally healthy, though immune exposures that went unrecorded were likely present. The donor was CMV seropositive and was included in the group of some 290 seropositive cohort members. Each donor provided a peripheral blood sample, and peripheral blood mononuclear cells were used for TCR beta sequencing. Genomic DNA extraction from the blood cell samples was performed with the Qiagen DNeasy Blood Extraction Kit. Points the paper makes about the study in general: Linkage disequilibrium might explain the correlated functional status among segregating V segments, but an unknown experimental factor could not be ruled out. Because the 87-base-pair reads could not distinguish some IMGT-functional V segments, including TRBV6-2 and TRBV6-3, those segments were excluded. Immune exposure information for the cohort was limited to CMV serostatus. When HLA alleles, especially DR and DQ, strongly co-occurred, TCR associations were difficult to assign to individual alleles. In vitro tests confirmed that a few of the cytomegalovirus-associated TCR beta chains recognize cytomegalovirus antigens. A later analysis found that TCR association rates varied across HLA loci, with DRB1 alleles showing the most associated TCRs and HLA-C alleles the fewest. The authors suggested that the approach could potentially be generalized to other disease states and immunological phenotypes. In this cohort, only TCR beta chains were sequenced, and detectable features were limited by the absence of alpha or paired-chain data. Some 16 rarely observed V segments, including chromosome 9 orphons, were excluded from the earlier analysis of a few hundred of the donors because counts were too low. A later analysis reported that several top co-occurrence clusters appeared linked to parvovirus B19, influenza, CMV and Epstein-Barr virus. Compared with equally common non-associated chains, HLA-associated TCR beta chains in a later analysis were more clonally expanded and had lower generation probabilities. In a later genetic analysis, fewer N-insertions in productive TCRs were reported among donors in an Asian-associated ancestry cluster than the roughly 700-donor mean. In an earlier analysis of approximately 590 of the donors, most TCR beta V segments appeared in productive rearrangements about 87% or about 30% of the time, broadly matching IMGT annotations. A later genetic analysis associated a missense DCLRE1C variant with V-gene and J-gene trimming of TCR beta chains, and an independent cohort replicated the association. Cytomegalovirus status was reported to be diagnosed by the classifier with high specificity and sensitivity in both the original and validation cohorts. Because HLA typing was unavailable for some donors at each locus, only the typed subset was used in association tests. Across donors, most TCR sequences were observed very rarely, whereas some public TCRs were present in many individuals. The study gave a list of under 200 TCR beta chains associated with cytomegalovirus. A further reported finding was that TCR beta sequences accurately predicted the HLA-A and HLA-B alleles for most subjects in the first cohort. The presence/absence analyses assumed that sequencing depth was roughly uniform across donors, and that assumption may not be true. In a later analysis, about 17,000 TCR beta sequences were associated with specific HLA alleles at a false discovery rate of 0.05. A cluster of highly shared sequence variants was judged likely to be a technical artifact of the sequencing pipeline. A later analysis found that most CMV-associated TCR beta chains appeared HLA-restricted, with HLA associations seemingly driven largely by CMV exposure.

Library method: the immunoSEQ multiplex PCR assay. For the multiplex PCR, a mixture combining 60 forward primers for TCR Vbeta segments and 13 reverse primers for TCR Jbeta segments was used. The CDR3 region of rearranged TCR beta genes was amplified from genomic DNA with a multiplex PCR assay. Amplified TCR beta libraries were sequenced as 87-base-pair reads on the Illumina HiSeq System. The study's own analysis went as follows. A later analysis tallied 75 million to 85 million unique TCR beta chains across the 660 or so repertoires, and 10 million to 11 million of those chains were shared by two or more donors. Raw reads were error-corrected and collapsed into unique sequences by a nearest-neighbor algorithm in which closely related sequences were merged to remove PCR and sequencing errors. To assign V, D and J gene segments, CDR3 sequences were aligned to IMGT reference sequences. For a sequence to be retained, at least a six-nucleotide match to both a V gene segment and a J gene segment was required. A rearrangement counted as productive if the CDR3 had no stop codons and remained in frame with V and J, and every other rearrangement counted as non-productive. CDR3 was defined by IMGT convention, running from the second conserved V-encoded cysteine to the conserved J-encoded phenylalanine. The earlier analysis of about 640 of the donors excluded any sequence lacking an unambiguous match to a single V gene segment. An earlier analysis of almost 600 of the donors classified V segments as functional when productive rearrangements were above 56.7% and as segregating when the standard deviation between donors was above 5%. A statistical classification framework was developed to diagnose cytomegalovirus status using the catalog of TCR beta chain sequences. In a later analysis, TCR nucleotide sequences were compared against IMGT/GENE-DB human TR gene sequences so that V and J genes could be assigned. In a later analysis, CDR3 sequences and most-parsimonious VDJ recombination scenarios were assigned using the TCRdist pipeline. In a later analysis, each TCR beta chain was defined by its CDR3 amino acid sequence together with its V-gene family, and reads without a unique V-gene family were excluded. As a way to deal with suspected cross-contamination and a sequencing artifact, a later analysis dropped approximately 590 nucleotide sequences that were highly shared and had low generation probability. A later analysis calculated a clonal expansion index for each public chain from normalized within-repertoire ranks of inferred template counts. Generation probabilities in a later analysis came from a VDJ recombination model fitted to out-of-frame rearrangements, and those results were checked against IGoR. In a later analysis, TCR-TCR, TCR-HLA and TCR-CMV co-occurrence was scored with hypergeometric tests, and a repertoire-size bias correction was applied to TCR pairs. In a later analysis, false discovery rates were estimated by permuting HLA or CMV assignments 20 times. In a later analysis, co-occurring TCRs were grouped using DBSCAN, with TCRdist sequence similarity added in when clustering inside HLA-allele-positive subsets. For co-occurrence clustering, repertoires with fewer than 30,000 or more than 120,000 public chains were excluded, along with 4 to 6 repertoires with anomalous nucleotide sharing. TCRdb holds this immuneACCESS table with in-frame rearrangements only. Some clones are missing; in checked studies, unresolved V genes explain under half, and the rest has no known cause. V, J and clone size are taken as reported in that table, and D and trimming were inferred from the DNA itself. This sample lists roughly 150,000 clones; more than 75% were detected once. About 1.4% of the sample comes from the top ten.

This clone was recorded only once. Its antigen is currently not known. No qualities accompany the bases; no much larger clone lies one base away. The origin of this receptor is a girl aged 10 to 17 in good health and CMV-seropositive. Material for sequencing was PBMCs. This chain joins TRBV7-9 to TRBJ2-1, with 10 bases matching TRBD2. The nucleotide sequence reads TGTGCCAGCAGCTCCTCGGTGATGAAGCGGGGGGGATGGGGTGAGCAGTTCTTC. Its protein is CASSSSVMKRGGWGEQFF.